The rows below give T cell receptor beta chains drawn from one sample of a study of blood T cell repertoires in COVID-19. The table came from immunoSEQ multiplex PCR; TCRdb's copy has only in-frame clones and leaves some out. The data hold a few hundred thousand clones, with about 81% observed a single time. Sequencing was done on a sample of peripheral blood. The receptors originated from a woman over 75 with COVID-19, enrolled during active disease. CDR3s include the opening cysteine and the closing phenylalanine or tryptophan. The order of the fields is J gene, V gene, D gene, clone size, CDR3 protein, CDR3 DNA. The D gene is left open where the match is weak. Not every row has a clone size; where given, it reads once, few, many or a size class.

TRBJ2-3 | TRBV7-2 | - | - | CASGSFTDTQYF | TGTGCCAGCGGGAGCTTCACAGATACGCAGTATTTT
TRBJ2-2 | TRBV5-1 | - | - | CASSFQGPNTGELFF | TGCGCCAGCAGCTTTCAGGGGCCCAACACCGGGGAGCTGTTTTTT
TRBJ1-2 | TRBV3-1/TRBV3-2 | - | - | CASSHLLGRQENGYTF | TGTGCCAGCAGCCACCTTCTCGGAAGACAGGAGAATGGCTACACCTTC
TRBJ2-7 | TRBV6-2/TRBV6-3 | TRBD2 | - | CASSYSNLAGRYEQYF | TGTGCCAGCAGTTACTCGAATCTAGCGGGGCGGTACGAGCAGTACTTC
TRBJ1-1 | TRBV5-4 | TRBD1 | - | CASSNGTGGGTEAFF | TGTGCCAGCAGCAACGGGACAGGGGGGGGCACTGAAGCTTTCTTT
TRBJ1-1 | TRBV2 | TRBD1 | few | CASSGQGARAFF | TGTGCCAGCAGTGGACAGGGGGCGAGAGCTTTCTTT
TRBJ1-2 | TRBV24-1 | TRBD1 | - | CATSDPWTGPEGYTF | TGTGCCACCAGTGATCCTTGGACAGGACCAGAAGGCTACACCTTC
TRBJ1-2 | TRBV28 | TRBD1 | - | CASSETGSYGYTF | TGTGCCAGCAGTGAGACAGGGTCCTATGGCTACACCTTC
TRBJ1-1 | TRBV30 | - | - | CAGSRGGNTEAFF | TGTGCCGGGTCTCGGGGGGGGAACACTGAAGCTTTCTTT
TRBJ2-3 | TRBV5-1 | - | - | CASSPGGTDTQYF | TGCGCCAGCAGCCCAGGGGGCACAGATACGCAGTATTTT
TRBJ2-1 | TRBV21-1 | - | once | CASSGRLAGCEQFF | TGTGCCAGCAGCGGTCGACTAGCGGGGTGTGAGCAGTTCTTC
TRBJ1-1 | TRBV9 | TRBD1 | - | CASSSRQGAASEAFF | TGTGCCAGCAGCTCTCGACAGGGGGCAGCCTCTGAAGCTTTCTTT
TRBJ2-1 | TRBV5-1 | TRBD1 | - | CASSPPTGFYNEQFF | TGCGCCAGCAGCCCACCGACAGGGTTCTACAATGAGCAGTTCTTC
TRBJ2-3 | TRBV19 | - | - | CAASGAGGLDTQYF | TGTGCCGCCAGCGGGGCAGGGGGCTTGGATACGCAGTATTTT
TRBJ2-3 | TRBV30 | TRBD1 | - | CAWSLGQGADTQYF | TGTGCCTGGTCGTTGGGACAGGGCGCGGATACGCAGTATTTT
TRBJ1-6 | TRBV25-1 | - | - | CASSEGGVSYNSPLHF | TGTGCCAGCAGTGAAGGGGGGGTATCCTATAATTCACCCCTCCACTTT
TRBJ1-3 | TRBV12-3/TRBV12-4 | TRBD1 | - | CARDRGGGNTIYF | TGTGCCAGGGACAGGGGGGGAGGAAACACCATATATTTT
TRBJ2-1 | TRBV11-2 | TRBD1 | - | CASSSRQGAWSYNEQFF | TGTGCCAGCAGCTCGAGACAGGGGGCTTGGTCCTACAATGAGCAGTTCTTC
TRBJ1-1 | TRBV18 | - | - | CASSPIVDRIYSMNTEAFF | TGTGCCAGCTCACCAATTGTTGACAGGATTTACAGCATGAACACTGAAGCTTTCTTT
TRBJ1-1 | TRBV5-1 | TRBD1 | - | CASRSGTGGATEAFF | TGCGCCAGCAGATCCGGGACAGGGGGCGCGACTGAAGCTTTCTTT
TRBJ2-2 | TRBV27 | - | - | CASSLTLGSAGELFF | TGTGCCAGCAGTTTGACCCTCGGGTCGGCCGGGGAGCTGTTTTTT
TRBJ2-7 | TRBV6-2/TRBV6-3 | TRBD2 | - | CASSTSRTSGRPSKQYF | TGTGCCAGCAGCACCTCCAGGACTAGCGGGAGACCTAGTAAGCAGTACTTC
TRBJ2-2 | TRBV4-1 | - | - | CASSKGQKNTGELFF | TGCGCCAGCAGCAAAGGACAAAAGAACACCGGGGAGCTGTTTTTT
TRBJ2-6 | TRBV5-1 | TRBD1 | - | CASSSRSGTGRRSGANVLTF | TGCGCCAGCAGCTCGAGGTCCGGGACAGGGAGAAGATCTGGGGCCAACGTCCTGACTTTC
TRBJ1-3 | TRBV19 | - | - | CASSRVSGNTIYF | TGTGCCAGTAGTAGAGTCTCCGGAAACACCATATATTTT
TRBJ1-1 | TRBV5-6 | TRBD1 | - | CASSLGALGQGMNTEAFF | TGTGCCAGCAGTCTGGGGGCCCTGGGACAGGGTATGAACACTGAAGCTTTCTTT
TRBJ1-1 | TRBV3-1/TRBV3-2 | - | once | CASSQLGQNTEAFF | TGTGCCAGCAGCCAACTGGGACAGAACACTGAAGCTTTCTTT
TRBJ2-7 | TRBV5-1 | TRBD2 | once | CASSLASLAGNYEQYF | TGCGCCAGCAGCTTGGCCAGTCTAGCGGGAAACTACGAGCAGTACTTC
TRBJ2-3 | TRBV5-4 | TRBD2 | - | CASSIGLETDTQYF | TGTGCCAGCAGCATCGGACTAGAAACAGATACGCAGTATTTT
TRBJ1-1 | TRBV7-9 | - | - | CASSPDRRDAEAFF | TGTGCCAGCAGCCCAGACAGGAGAGATGCTGAAGCTTTCTTT
TRBJ2-5 | TRBV30 | - | - | CAWSQETQYF | TGTGCCTGGAGTCAGGAGACCCAGTACTTC